The 32 T cell receptor beta chains below all came from one sample that was sequenced in a study of breast tumors, draining lymph nodes, adjacent tissues. One entry per CDR3 protein results from TCRdb running MiXCR on the multiplex PCR reads. The table records about 21,000 distinct CDR3 sequences, approximately 49% of them present only once. Material: breast tumor tissue. These receptors were taken from a female donor with breast cancer. Some clones in this sample may be carry-over from other donors' samples.

At least ten counts were recorded for this clonotype. This rearrangement joins TRBV6-6 to TRBJ2-7, with TRBD1 as a possible D gene (8 bases). CDR3 length: 18 amino acids. The V end was cut by 5 bases, the J end by 1 base, with 24 bases between. The germline V gene has CDR1 MNHNY and CDR2 SVGAGI (reference sequence). CDR3: CASSHAIVTGGGSYEQYF. The CDR3 nucleotides read TGTGCCAGCAGTCACGCGATTGTCACAGGGGGGGGATCCTACGAGCAGTACTTC.

This clonotype was recorded at least ten times. The chain couples TRBV5-1 to TRBJ2-1; D unclear. CDR3 size: 15 residues. Germline CDR1 SGHRS, CDR2 YFSETQ. The V end was cut by 0 bases, the J end by 5 bases, with 12 bases between. The DNA for the CDR3 is TGCGCCAGCAGCTTGGTGTCCCTGAATGACAATGAGCAGTTCTTC. Its translation: CASSLVSLNDNEQFF.

A few counts support this clonotype. The chain is built from TRBV2 and TRBJ2-2, with TRBD1 matching over 8 bases. The germline CDR1 and CDR2 sequences are SNHLY and FYNNEI. This CDR3 has 13 residues. J gave up 6 bases and V 6 bases, and 3 bases lay outside the gene matches. The CDR3 DNA is TGTGCCAGCAGGGGGACAGGCTCCGGGGAGCTGTTTTTT. Its translation is CASRGTGSGELFF.

A word on this clonotype: One junction end disagrees with the germline gene, perhaps due to a read error. The V gene is TRBV18, the J gene TRBJ1-3, with 11 positions matching TRBD1. Germline V gene data show CDR1 as KGHSH and CDR2 as LQKENI. CDR3 length: 21 amino acids. DNA for the CDR3: TGCGCCAGCTCACCAAGTTGGACAGGGGGCAGGAGGTTCGAGTCTGGAAACACCATATATTTT. It codes for CASSPSWTGGRRFESGNTIYF.

There are many counts of this clonotype. The chain links TRBV9 to TRBJ1-4; 7 bases align to TRBD1. Trimming took 4 bases from V and 4 from J; bases not matched to a gene: 7. The CDR3 length is 15 residues. Germline V gene data show CDR1 as SGDLS and CDR2 as YYNGEE. CDR3 DNA sequence: TGTGCCAGCAGCACCCGACAGGGTGTTAATGAAAAACTGTTTTTT. Its translation is CASSTRQGVNEKLFF.

This clonotype was seen ten or more times. The J gene is TRBJ2-7, the V gene TRBV5-6, with 8 positions matching TRBD2. This CDR3 has 15 amino acids. The germline gives CDR1 SGHDT, CDR2 YYEEEE. V lost 2 bases and J lost 4; bases outside the gene matches: 8. Here the CDR3 reads CASSFQRENLYEQYF. The CDR3 DNA reads as TGTGCCAGCAGCTTTCAGCGGGAGAATCTTTACGAGCAGTACTTC.

This clonotype came up once. CDR3 DNA: TGTGCCAGCAGCCGTCGGGGACTAGCGAGGAGCACAGATACGCAGTATTTT. Its translation is CASSRRGLARSTDTQYF. The chain uses TRBV5-8 and TRBJ2-3, with 10 nucleotides matching TRBD2. CDR3 length: 17 amino acids. Germline CDR1 is SGHTS and CDR2 is YDEGEE. Trimming took 4 bases from V and 0 from J; bases not matched to a gene: 8.

In its sample, this clonotype was seen many times. The rearrangement uses TRBV5-8 and TRBJ2-5, with TRBD2 matching 12 bases. CDR1 and CDR2 (germline): SGHTS, YDEGEE. Trimming removed 6 bases from V and 5 bases from J; junction bases left unmatched: 14. The CDR3 spans 17 residues. The CDR3 spells CASTILTSGGLGETQYF. The CDR3 DNA reads as TGTGCCAGCACCATCTTGACTAGCGGGGGCCTCGGGGAGACCCAGTACTTC.

This clonotype ranks as medium-sized. This chain uses TRBV7-9 with TRBJ2-3; D not certain. Germline loops: CDR1 SEHNR, CDR2 FQNEAQ (reference sequence). Trimming left V 5 bases short and J 5 bases short, with 14 bases between. This CDR3 spans 14 amino acids. The CDR3 protein is CASSKLNRVDTQYF. In DNA, the CDR3 is TGTGCCAGCAGCAAACTCAATCGGGTAGATACGCAGTATTTT.

By share, this clonotype counts as medium-sized. CDR3 DNA: TGTGCCACCAGCAGATATGGCCAGGCAAACTATGGCTACACCTTC. This gives the protein CATSRYGQANYGYTF. This chain joins TRBV15 and TRBJ1-2; D gene uncertain. This CDR3 region has 15 residues. Germline values: CDR1 LNHNV, CDR2 YYDKDF (reference sequence). Trimming removed 2 bases from V and 2 bases from J, with 12 bases in between.

V gene TRBV5-1 combines with J gene TRBJ2-2, with D unclear. Germline V CDR1 and CDR2: SGHRS, YFSETQ. The CDR3 is 13 residues long. The germline V and J ends were trimmed by 4 bases and 3 bases, with 7 bases remaining between them. CDR3 amino acids: CASSATDTGELFF. CDR3 nucleotides: TGCGCCAGCAGCGCAACAGACACCGGGGAGCTGTTTTTT.

The chain couples TRBV12-3 or TRBV12-4 to TRBJ2-1, with TRBD2 matching 10 bases. This CDR3 has 15 amino acids. The CDR3 is CASGLGLARYNEQFF. The CDR3 region has the DNA TGTGCTAGTGGTTTGGGACTAGCGAGGTACAATGAGCAGTTCTTC.

This clonotype was detected many times. J is TRBJ2-3 and V is TRBV20-1, with TRBD2 identical over 12 bases. The length of the CDR3 is 17 residues. J gave up 1 base and V 0 bases, and 5 bases lay outside the gene matches. CDR1 and CDR2 (germline): DFQATT, SNEGSKA (reference sequence). CDR3 DNA sequence: TGCAGTGCTAGAGAGGCTAGCGGGAGGGCGGGCACAGATACGCAGTATTTT. Translated, it gives CSAREASGRAGTDTQYF.

The count of this clonotype is one. The CDR3 sequence is CSGGQGSLGLLHF. CDR3 sequence (DNA): TGCAGTGGGGGACAGGGATCTCTGGGACTCCTCCACTTT. The chain combines TRBV20-1 with TRBJ1-6, with 9 bases that match TRBD1. This CDR3 is built from 13 residues. Germline V gene data show CDR1 as DFQATT and CDR2 as SNEGSKA (reference sequence). V lost 7 bases to trimming and J lost 15 bases; unmatched junction nucleotides: 13.

This chain's CDR3 is CATRAERNQPQHF. The DNA for the CDR3 is TGTGCCACCCGGGCTGAGAGAAATCAGCCCCAGCATTTT. The J gene is TRBJ1-5, the V gene TRBV15, with D hard to call. V lost 8 bases, J lost 4 bases, and 12 bases lay in between. Germline V CDR1 and CDR2: LNHNV, YYDKDF (reference sequence). The CDR3 sequence is 13 residues long.

CDR3 DNA sequence: TGTGCCAGTAGTCCCGCGTTGGGTTCCGGCAGAGGCTACACCTTC. It encodes CASSPALGSGRGYTF. The gene calls are TRBV19 and TRBJ1-2, with D hard to call. Germline assignment: CDR1 LNHDA and CDR2 SQIVND (reference sequence). With 5 bases removed from V and 8 bases from J, the gap between germline ends came to 21 bases. The CDR3 consists of 15 residues.

The genes are TRBV10-3 and TRBJ2-1; TRBD2 matches 10 bases. The CDR3 consists of 13 residues. Looked up from germline, CDR1 is ENHRY and CDR2 is SYGVKD. V shed 9 bases and J 4 bases; nucleotides not matched to a gene: 3. CDR3 amino acids: CAMSAGGYNEQFF. CDR3 nucleotides: TGTGCCATGTCAGCGGGAGGGTACAATGAGCAGTTCTTC.

The chain is built from TRBV7-9 and TRBJ2-7; 8 bases fit TRBD2. CDR3 size: 17 residues. V trimming: 4 bases; J trimming: 2 bases; junction bases outside the gene matches: 13. CDR1 and CDR2 from the germline V gene are SEHNR and FQNEAQ (reference sequence). The CDR3 region has the DNA TGTGCCAGCAGCTCCCTACCGGGACTAGAGGTGGCCTACGAGCAGTACTTC. This encodes CASSSLPGLEVAYEQYF.

By share, this clonotype counts as medium-sized. The J gene is TRBJ1-2, the V gene TRBV19, with D unresolved. V shed 5 bases and J shed 0 bases, with 13 bases lying between them. From germline, CDR1 is LNHDA and CDR2 SQIVND (reference sequence). The CDR3 is 15 residues long. The DNA of the CDR3 is TGTGCCAGTAGTCCAATCCCTCCAGCTAACTATGGCTACACCTTC. Its protein is CASSPIPPANYGYTF.

This clonotype was detected ten times or more. This may be a read error: a much more frequent sequence differs by one nucleotide. V is TRBV5-4 and J is TRBJ2-3, with 8 bases identical to TRBD1. V trimming: 4 bases; J trimming: 6 bases; junction bases outside the gene matches: 7. The CDR3 is made up of 14 amino acids. Looked up from germline, CDR1 is SGHNT and CDR2 is YYREEE (reference sequence). The CDR3 is CASSPGQAADTQYF. CDR3 nucleotides: TGTGCCAGCAGCCCGGGACAGGCGGCCGATACGCAGTATTTT.

The gene calls are TRBV7-3 and TRBJ2-5; D is perhaps TRBD1 or TRBD2 (6 bases each). This CDR3 region has 14 residues. V lost 2 bases and J 2 bases, leaving 9 bases between the germline ends. Germline V CDR1 and CDR2: SGHTA, FQGTGA. CDR3 amino acids: CASSLGGGQETQYF. The DNA for the CDR3 is TGTGCCAGCAGCTTAGGAGGGGGTCAAGAGACCCAGTACTTC.

This clonotype was recorded only once. The rearrangement joins TRBV7-3 to TRBJ2-1; the match to TRBD2 covers 8 bases. The germline V gene encodes CDR1 SGHTA and CDR2 FQGTGA. This CDR3 has 18 amino acids. The V gene end was trimmed by 2 bases and the J gene end by 2 bases; junction bases not matched to a gene: 11. The CDR3, as DNA: TGTGCCAGCAGCTTAGGGGAGTTATCGGGACTAGCCTACAATGAGCAGTTCTTC. Translating gives CASSLGELSGLAYNEQFF.

The table lists this clonotype with many counts. This CDR3 reads CASSYGQGLTGNTIYF. DNA for the CDR3: TGTGCCAGCAGCTACGGACAGGGGTTGACTGGAAACACCATATATTTT. This chain links TRBV11-1 with TRBJ1-3, with 9 bases that match TRBD1. Trimming removed 4 bases from V and 2 bases from J; junction bases left unmatched: 6. CDR1 and CDR2 (germline): SGHAT, FQDESV (reference sequence). CDR3 length: 16 amino acids.

This clonotype is medium-sized in the sample. This chain links TRBV15 with TRBJ2-7, with 10 bases aligning to TRBD2. Germline values: CDR1 LNHNV, CDR2 YYDKDF (reference sequence). The junction had 5 bases not matched to a gene; V was cut back by 1 base and J by 5 bases. CDR3 length: 15 residues. The CDR3: CATSRGSGTSDEQYF. The CDR3 DNA follows: TGTGCCACCAGCAGAGGGTCCGGGACTAGCGACGAGCAGTACTTC. Together with reference TRBV15 and TRBJ2-7, the CDR3 gives the full variable domain: DAMVIQNPRYQVTQFGKPVTLSCSQTLNHNVMYWYQQKSSQAPKLLFHYYDKDFNNEADTPDNFQSRRPNTSFCFLDIRSPGLGDTAMYLCATSRGSGTSDEQYFGPGTRLTVT.

Judged by abundance, this clonotype is medium-sized (0.01 to 0.1%). V is TRBV7-9 and J is TRBJ2-7, with TRBD2 matching 11 bases. The J segment lost 5 bases and the V segment lost 4 bases, leaving 16 bases of the junction unmatched. The CDR3 has 18 residues. CDR1 and CDR2 (germline): SEHNR, FQNEAQ (reference sequence). The CDR3 DNA follows: TGTGCCAGCAGCTCCCTACCGGGACTAGCGGCTCTCGGGGACGAGCAGTACTTC. Translation: CASSSLPGLAALGDEQYF.

In the case of this clonotype: A much bigger clone sits one base away, suggesting this may be a read error. The rearrangement joins TRBV6-6 to TRBJ2-1; possible D gene TRBD2, 6 bases. V lost 8 bases and J 0 bases, leaving 14 bases between the germline ends. The CDR3 has 15 residues. Germline lookup yields CDR1 MNHNY and CDR2 SVGAGI (reference sequence). This CDR3 reads CASERGASSYNEQFF. The DNA for the CDR3 is TGTGCCAGCGAGCGCGGGGCGAGCTCCTACAATGAGCAGTTCTTC.

This clonotype showed up many times. One base away lies a much larger clone, so this may be a sequencing read error. This rearrangement joins TRBV9 to TRBJ1-3; D unclear. CDR3 length: 15 amino acids. Germline V gives CDR1 SGDLS, CDR2 YYNGEE. The CDR3 DNA reads as TGTGCCAGCAGCTCCCCCTTCGATTATCGAAACACCACATATTTT. It encodes CASSSPFDYRNTTYF. The variable domain in full, completed from reference TRBV9 and TRBJ1-3, reads DSGVTQTPKHLITATGQRVTLRCSPRSGDLSVYWYQQSLDQGLQFLIQYYNGEERAKGNILERFSAQQFPDLHSELNLSSLELGDSALYFCASSSPFDYRNTTYFGEGSWLTVV.

This clonotype was detected only a few times. This sequence joins TRBV2 and TRBJ1-2, with 8 bases aligning to TRBD1. Trimming cost V 1 base and J 2 bases; bases outside gene matches: 0. In germline, CDR1 is SNHLY, CDR2 FYNNEI. The CDR3 covers 14 residues. This CDR3 reads CASSEGTGNYGYTF. CDR3 coding DNA: TGTGCCAGCAGTGAAGGGACAGGGAACTATGGCTACACCTTC.

This clonotype has only one observation. This chain joins TRBV7-9 and TRBJ1-2; TRBD1 aligns across 7 bases. CDR3 length equals 20 residues. V shed 2 bases and J 6 bases; nucleotides not matched to a gene: 24. CDR1 is SEHNR and CDR2 is FQNEAQ in the germline V gene (reference sequence). Here the CDR3 reads CASSLLRTRPDRQGRHGYTF. The CDR3 nucleotides read TGTGCCAGCAGCTTACTTCGGACTCGCCCGGACCGACAGGGAAGGCATGGCTACACCTTC.

This clonotype appeared many times. The chain employs TRBV28 and TRBJ2-5; a weak D match, TRBD1 (6 bases). Trimming left V 3 bases short and J 4 bases short, with 6 bases between. The V gene's germline CDR1 is MDHEN and CDR2 SYDVKM. The CDR3 loop spans 12 amino acids. CDR3 protein: CASSFRGETQYF. The CDR3 DNA follows: TGTGCCAGCAGTTTCAGGGGAGAGACCCAGTACTTC.

This clonotype has ten or more counts. Being one base from a much bigger clone, this may be a read error. The rearrangement links TRBV5-8 to TRBJ2-5; D gene unclear. CDR3 length: 15 residues. V lost 0 bases to trimming and J lost 4 bases, with 13 bases between them. The V gene's germline CDR1 is SGHTS and CDR2 YDEGEE. In nucleotides, the CDR3 is TGTGCCAGCAGCTTGGACGGACCAGACCTAGAGACCCAGTACTTC. Translated, it gives CASSLDGPDLETQYF.

The V and J genes are TRBV9 and TRBJ2-3, with TRBD2 matching 9 bases. Germline values: CDR1 SGDLS, CDR2 YYNGEE. V was clipped by 3 bases and J by 3 bases; unmatched bases: 8. The CDR3 loop spans 16 amino acids. In DNA form, the CDR3 reads TGTGCCAGCAGCGCTAATTGGCTAGCGGGAACAGATACGCAGTATTTT. Translating gives CASSANWLAGTDTQYF.